This TCR beta chain was obtained from a study of CD8+CD57+ T cells in acquired aplastic anemia. Findings and caveats of the study: Roughly 29 was the count of CD8+ CDR3 sequences that patients shared with controls.

V was pared by 4 bases and J by 4 bases, with 20 bases between. The V gene's germline CDR1 is SGHVS and CDR2 FQNEAQ. The CDR3 consists of 17 residues. Genomic DNA acted as the template from which TCR beta VDJ combination and CDR3 sequence profiling were carried out. In TCRdb, the reads were re-called with MiXCR into one record per CDR3 protein. Of hundreds of thousands of distinct CDR3 sequences in the sample, about half are singletons; the top ten hold 20%. Selection for sequencing was limited to patients who had shown CD8+CD57+ cell expansion by flow cytometry. No therapy was given to patients before blood sampling. For this clonotype: Antigen specificity is unknown.

V and J are TRBV7-8 and TRBJ1-3; possibly TRBD1 for D (6 bases). The receptor's source is a human donor with aplastic anemia. The material sequenced was sorted CD4+, CD8+, or CD8+CD57+ T cells (not recorded which) from PBMCs. The CDR3 protein is CASSSFSWGREGNTIYF. The DNA for the CDR3 is TGTGCCAGCAGCTCCTTCTCTTGGGGGCGCGAAGGAAACACCATATATTTT.